The sequence of this TCR beta chain was determined in a study of CD8 T cells in ankylosing spondylitis. The CDR3 has 14 residues. Germline V gene data show CDR1 as SQVTM and CDR2 as ANQGSEA. Trimming cost V 6 bases and J 4 bases; bases outside gene matches: 10. TCRdb processed the 5' RACE reads anew with MiXCR; each CDR3 protein has one entry. The table includes about 360,000 distinct CDR3 sequences, 14% to 15% detected once. This clonotype was detected a few times. The sequence derives from a male donor with ankylosing spondylitis or in good health (not recorded which). The chain carries TRBV29-1 and TRBJ2-5; TRBD1 matches at 8 bases. The sample was blood, either unsorted or a sorted T cell fraction (not recorded which). The CDR3 reads CSVPRTGLVETQYF. The DNA for the CDR3 is TGCAGCGTCCCCCGGACAGGGCTGGTAGAGACCCAGTACTTC. Full variable domain (rest looked up from reference TRBV29-1 and TRBJ2-5): SAVISQKPSRDICQRGTSLTIQCQVDSQVTMMFWYRQQPGQSLTLIATANQGSEATYESGFVIDKFPISRPNLTFSTLTVSNMSPEDSSIYLCSVPRTGLVETQYFGPGTRLLVL.